This T cell receptor (beta chain) was sequenced for a study of memory CD4+ T cells and cytomegalovirus serostatus. The CDR3 totals 17 residues. Per germline, CDR1 SGHRS and CDR2 YFSETQ. The V gene lost 0 bases and the J gene lost 2 bases, with 14 bases spanning the gap. The sort gate was single viable CD3+CD4+CD8-CD45RO+ cells for memory CD4+ T cells. The data were produced by immunoSEQ multiplex PCR, yet TCRdb's version contains in-frame clones alone and is incomplete. This table holds roughly 49,000 clones, roughly 80% found once. Sequenced material: memory CD4+ T cells from blood. The chain combines TRBV5-1 with TRBJ1-4; D is possibly TRBD1 (6 bases). The sequence was obtained from an adult in good health and CMV-seronegative. The DNA for the CDR3 is TGCGCCAGCAGCTTGGCCCTCTACCAGGGGACTAATGAAAAACTGTTTTTT. This encodes CASSLALYQGTNEKLFF.